This T cell receptor (beta chain) was sequenced during a study of shared clonotypes between healthy human individuals (dated by TCRdb to the early 2020s). Notes on the research overall: The cohort included a few men and a couple of women between 18 and 49 years of age. Libraries were prepared and TCR repertoires were sequenced by different laboratories using diverse techniques, in order to increase sequencing depth and limit assay-specific biases. Blood TCR repertoires of several healthy adults were deeply sequenced to estimate repertoire size and the extent of clonotype sharing between individuals. Each donor's leukapheresis produced roughly between about 0.9 and 9.5 billion PBMCs. Per donor, three plates each were used for CD4 naive and CD4 memory, two for CD8 naive, and one for CD8 memory. General findings and caveats noted by the study authors: Compared with non-shared clonotypes, clonotypes shared by all four sorted-subset donors had higher generation probabilities. Pairwise subsampling led to the expectation that sequencing depth would affect the degree of clonotype sharing among donors. Larger estimated clonotype richness was generally found for naive subsets than for memory subsets. Around 5% of naive CD4, roughly 3.6% of naive CD8, 2.3% of memory CD4, and 0.4% of memory CD8 clonotypes were shared across several donors. Rarefaction of sorted-subset datasets indicated incomplete sequencing despite the large sequencing depth. Sampling was restricted to blood, and TCR repertoires in tissue are likely to differ from TCR repertoires in blood. Because the study included only a small number of donors, the genetic and exposure-history diversity represented was limited.

The CDR3 has 16 amino acids, counting the end cysteine and phenylalanine. CDR3 DNA only is kept here, 48 bases in frame from base 1. Ends trimmed: V by 1 base, J by 10 bases; bases unmatched to a gene: 13. The germline V gene yields SGHTA for CDR1 and FQGNSA for CDR2. In regard to this clone: Its specific antigen is unknown. There are no base qualities to consult, and no much larger clone falls within one base.

Using the deep immunoSEQ assay, multiplex PCR amplified TCR CDR3 regions from genomic DNA. Genomic DNA extracted from each cell subset was distributed evenly over all wells of several immunoSEQ 96-well plates, and each plate served as one replicate. For sorted subsets, approximately 0.2 ug of genomic DNA, equivalent to around 31,000 T cell genomes, went into each replicate PCR. Purified libraries were quantified with a Qubit 3.0 fluorometer, sized on a Bioanalyzer 2100, and re-quantified with the KAPA Library Quantification kit. Every immunoSEQ 96-well plate was sequenced on a separate single-read 150-cycle Illumina NextSeq 550 flow cell. Processing in the source paper ran as follows. Because the immunoSEQ output held only junctional sequences and lacked quality scores, the filtering could not match the filtering applied to full-length reads. To assign V/J genes and CDR3, sequences were annotated against IMGT germline references using PyIR, a Python wrapper for IgBLAST v1.9. Reads with weak V/J assignments (E-value above 1e-6), missing CDR3, stop codons, out-of-frame junctions, or ambiguous translated residues were removed. V3J clonotypes were defined as sequences sharing the same inferred V gene, J gene, and CDR3 amino acid sequence. To compute the percentage overlap between repertoires, the number of shared unique clonotypes was divided by the size of the smaller repertoire. Repertoire richness was assessed with RTK rarefaction, the Chao1 estimator, and Recon v2.1 estimates of unobserved clonotypes. For all TCRbeta clonotypes obtained by the gDNA method from a few donors, generation probabilities were computed with OLGA. The table was pulled from immuneACCESS by TCRdb, which kept in-frame rearrangements only. Such tables lose some clones; where checked, under half of the loss comes from unresolved V genes, and the rest has no known cause. V and J calls and clone size are given by that table; D and trimming were obtained from the DNA. A total of 2 million to 3 million clones appear in this sample, roughly 93% of them only once. Together, the top ten hold more than 0.35% of the sample.

Healthy HIV-negative adults with no recently reported acute infections or vaccinations were included as donors. Every donor was a Caucasian adult residing in Nashville, Tennessee, USA. Magnetic negative selection was used to enrich CD4+ T cells, after which naive cells were positively selected on CD45RA and the negative fraction became the memory subset. Blood was obtained by leukapheresis, after which PBMCs were separated by Ficoll-Histopaque density gradient centrifugation and cryopreserved in liquid nitrogen vapor phase. Analytical flow cytometry was used to check the purity and quantity of every magnetically sorted T cell population. Genomic DNA was isolated from each sorted fraction and quantified by UV absorbance on a Nanodrop 2000c.

Rearrangement joined TRBV7-2 to TRBJ2-1; 7 nucleotides in the junction match TRBD2. The clonotype originates from a man between 18 and 35 years old in good health. Some clones in this sample may be carry-over from other donors' samples. Sequenced sample: naive CD4+ T cells from PBMCs. The sample's cell subset or site label is to be understood as: CD45RA+ positively selected. DNA sequence: TGTGCCAGCAGCTTAGTTGGACTAGGGGTTCGCGACGAGCAGTTCTTC. Its product reads: CASSLVGLGVRDEQFF.